One and the same sample provided the 25 T cell receptor beta chains below, sequenced in a study of blood T cell repertoires in COVID-19. Method: immunoSEQ multiplex PCR; TCRdb's copy keeps in-frame clones and lacks some. The sample carries some 99,000 clones, about 87% recorded once. Material: peripheral blood. These TCRs come from a human donor with COVID-19, enrolled during active disease. The donor label of this sample is uncertain.

This clone was seen only once. Written as DNA, the CDR3 is TGTGCCAGCAGCCAAGTGGCGGGAGGGCCACACGAGCAGTTCTTC. Translating it yields CASSQVAGGPHEQFF. The V call is TRBV3-1 (or the pseudogene TRBV3-2), the J call TRBJ2-1, with 9 bases that match TRBD2. The CDR3 spans 15 residues. V lost 1 base, J lost 10 bases, and 8 bases stayed unmatched. Germline CDR1 LGHDT, CDR2 YNNKEL (reference sequence).

The chain employs TRBV18 and TRBJ1-4; 7 bases line up with TRBD1. The germline V gene encodes CDR1 KGHSH and CDR2 LQKENI. J lost 3 bases, V lost 3 bases, and 7 bases had no gene match. The CDR3 spans 16 residues. CDR3 sequence (DNA): TGTGCCAGCTCACCCCCCGACAGGGAGCCTAATGAAAAACTGTTTTTT. Its protein is CASSPPDREPNEKLFF. Full variable domain (rest looked up from reference TRBV18 and TRBJ1-4): NAGVMQNPRHLVRRRGQEARLRCSPMKGHSHVYWYRQLPEEGLKFMVYLQKENIIDESGMPKERFSAEFPKEGPSILRIQQVVRGDSAAYFCASSPPDREPNEKLFFGSGTQLSVL.

The V gene is TRBV6-2 or TRBV6-3, the J gene TRBJ2-7; 10 nucleotides align to TRBD2. J was trimmed by 4 bases and V by 4 bases; bases with no gene match: 7. The germline CDR1 and CDR2 sequences are MNHEY and SVGEGT. The CDR3 spans 15 residues. Here the CDR3 DNA reads TGTGCCAGCAGTTCTCGACTAGCGGGCAGATACGAGCAGTACTTC. Its translation: CASSSRLAGRYEQYF.

This clone was picked up one time. The V call is TRBV11-3, the J call TRBJ2-3; maybe TRBD2 (6 bases). This CDR3 contains 14 residues. Germline V gives CDR1 SGHNT, CDR2 YENEEA. The V end lost 5 bases, the J end lost 0 bases, and 9 bases lay between the germline ends. CDR3 loop: CASSPGRSTDTQYF. In DNA form, the CDR3 reads TGTGCCAGCAGCCCGGGGAGGAGCACAGATACGCAGTATTTT.

J is TRBJ1-3 and V is TRBV27, with TRBD1 matching 9 bases. Losses at the gene ends were 2 bases for V and 0 bases for J; bases not matched to a gene: 8. This CDR3 is built from 18 residues. The germline V gene has CDR1 MNHEY and CDR2 SMNVEV (reference sequence). This CDR3 reads CASSLLTPGQGSGNTIYF. CDR3 sequence (DNA): TGTGCCAGCAGTTTACTTACGCCGGGACAGGGCTCTGGAAACACCATATATTTT.

The J gene is TRBJ1-2, the V gene TRBV2; TRBD1 matches at 7 bases. V shed 1 base, J shed 8 bases, and the junction held 16 bases outside the gene matches. The germline CDR1 and CDR2 sequences are SNHLY and FYNNEI. The CDR3 length is 17 residues. CDR3 protein: CASSEVGDRVGIGGYTF. CDR3 in DNA: TGTGCCAGCAGTGAAGTTGGGGACAGAGTCGGGATTGGAGGCTACACCTTC.

The CDR3 nucleotides are TGTGCCAGCAGCCCCCGCGGGGGGGGAGACACCATATATTTT. This encodes CASSPRGGGDTIYF. V and J are TRBV7-9 and TRBJ1-3; D might be TRBD1 (5 bases). With 5 bases removed from V and 8 bases from J, the gap between germline ends came to 16 bases. Germline CDR1 is SEHNR and CDR2 is FQNEAQ (reference sequence). The CDR3 sequence is 14 residues long.

The chain combines TRBV7-2 with TRBJ2-5; perhaps TRBD1 as D (5 bases). The V gene's germline CDR1 is SGHTA and CDR2 FQGNSA. Trimming took 5 bases from V and 7 from J, leaving 14 bases between them. The CDR3 sequence is 13 residues long. This CDR3 is CASSPRQLGTQYF. The CDR3 DNA follows: TGTGCCAGCAGCCCCCGACAGCTGGGGACCCAGTACTTC.

V is TRBV5-4 and J is TRBJ2-5; D is unresolved. Germline CDR1 SGHNT, CDR2 YYREEE (reference sequence). V lost 2 bases to trimming and J lost 2 bases, with 7 bases between them. The CDR3 is 13 amino acids. In DNA, the CDR3 is TGTGCCAGCAGCTTTGGTCAGCAAGAGACCCAGTACTTC. Encoded protein: CASSFGQQETQYF. Complete variable domain (other parts from reference TRBV5-4 and TRBJ2-5): ETGVTQSPTHLIKTRGQQVTLRCSSQSGHNTVSWYQQALGQGPQFIFQYYREEENGRGNFPPRFSGLQFPNYSSELNVNALELDDSALYLCASSFGQQETQYFGPGTRLLVL.

The chain employs TRBV6-5 and TRBJ1-4; TRBD1 is a possible D gene (5 bases). From germline, CDR1 is MNHEY and CDR2 SVGAGI. Trimming took 4 bases from V and 8 from J, leaving 14 bases between them. CDR3 length: 14 residues. The CDR3: CASSLRGLGEKLFF. CDR3 nucleotide sequence: TGTGCCAGCAGTTTAAGGGGACTCGGCGAAAAACTGTTTTTT.

This clone was detected only once. The J gene is TRBJ2-3, the V gene TRBV24-1, with a tentative D call TRBD1 (6 bases). Germline CDR1 KGHDR, CDR2 SFDVKD. V shed 4 bases and J shed 0 bases, with 10 bases lying between them. CDR3 size: 15 residues. CDR3 sequence reads: CATSDPTGSTDTQYF. The CDR3, as DNA: TGTGCCACCAGTGACCCGACAGGTAGCACAGATACGCAGTATTTT.

The chain links TRBV20-1 to TRBJ2-5, with D perhaps given as TRBD1 or TRBD2 (5 bases each). Trimming took off 3 bases at V and 5 bases at J, with 16 bases between the two ends. Germline CDR1 and CDR2: DFQATT and SNEGSKA (reference sequence). This CDR3 spans 14 amino acids. The DNA for the CDR3 is TGCAGTGCTAGTGGGGCGACCAGAGGGGAGACCCAGTACTTC. Translated, it gives CSASGATRGETQYF.

The rearrangement uses TRBV11-3 and TRBJ1-1; perhaps TRBD1 as D (6 bases). V gave up 1 base and J gave up 6 bases, with 12 bases separating them. The CDR3 is 14 amino acids. Germline V gene sequence: CDR1 SGHNT, CDR2 YENEEA. The CDR3 DNA is TGTGCCAGCAGCTTAGGCAGGGGAAGTCCTGAAGCTTTCTTT. Translated, it gives CASSLGRGSPEAFF. The full variable domain, its missing parts supplied by reference TRBV11-3 and TRBJ1-1, is EAGVVQSPRYKIIEKKQPVAFWCNPISGHNTLYWYLQNLGQGPELLIRYENEEAVDDSQLPKDRFSAERLKGVDSTLKIQPAELGDSAVYLCASSLGRGSPEAFFGQGTRLTVV.

The gene calls are TRBV18 and TRBJ2-2; maybe TRBD1 (6 bases). Germline CDR1 is KGHSH and CDR2 is LQKENI. Trimming took 6 bases from V and 0 from J, leaving 11 bases between them. This CDR3 is built from 15 residues. CDR3 sequence reads: CASSHRATNTGELFF. The CDR3 nucleotides are TGTGCCAGCTCTCACAGGGCAACGAACACCGGGGAGCTGTTTTTT.

The CDR3 DNA sequence: TGTGCCAGTAGCAGACCTGGGGCAGGGACAACCGGGGAGCTGTTTTTT. Translation gives CASSRPGAGTTGELFF. This chain joins TRBV19 and TRBJ2-2; D may be TRBD1 (6 bases). Germline CDR1 and CDR2: LNHDA and SQIVND (reference sequence). Trimming removed 6 bases at V and 5 bases at J, with 19 bases between. The CDR3 extends over 16 amino acids.

This rearrangement joins TRBV12-3 or TRBV12-4 to TRBJ1-1; D perhaps matches TRBD1 (6 bases). This CDR3 contains 13 residues. V lost 3 bases, J lost 1 base, and 6 bases lay in between. Here the CDR3 reads CASSFRGNTEAFF. The CDR3, as DNA: TGTGCCAGCAGTTTCAGGGGGAACACTGAAGCTTTCTTT.

The J gene is TRBJ2-7, the V gene TRBV7-3; weak D call: TRBD1 (5 bases). The germline V gene has CDR1 SGHTA and CDR2 FQGTGA. The V end lost 2 bases, the J end lost 6 bases, and 14 bases lay between the germline ends. The CDR3 extends over 14 amino acids. This CDR3 reads CASSLSPGFGEQYF. CDR3 DNA: TGTGCCAGCAGCTTATCGCCAGGGTTTGGCGAGCAGTACTTC. Full variable domain (missing parts from reference TRBV7-3 and TRBJ2-7): GAGVSQTPSNKVTEKGKYVELRCDPISGHTALYWYRQSLGQGPEFLIYFQGTGAADDSGLPNDRFFAVRPEGSVSTLKIQRTERGDSAVYLCASSLSPGFGEQYFGPGTRLTVT.

This rearrangement joins TRBV19 to TRBJ2-1, with D unclear. The length of the CDR3 is 12 residues. Germline V gene data show CDR1 as LNHDA and CDR2 as SQIVND (reference sequence). Trimming shortened V by 5 bases and J by 7 bases, and 9 bases separated the two germline ends. CDR3 region: CASSVTRNEQFF. CDR3 nucleotide sequence: TGTGCCAGTAGTGTAACGCGTAATGAGCAGTTCTTC.

The chain links TRBV5-6 to TRBJ2-3; 8 nucleotides match TRBD2. CDR1 and CDR2 (germline): SGHDT, YYEEEE. This CDR3 is built from 16 residues. The trim removed 0 bases at V and 4 bases at J, leaving 7 bases unmatched. The DNA of the CDR3 is TGTGCCAGCAGCTTGGATATAGCGGGATCCTCAGATACGCAGTATTTT. Amino acids: CASSLDIAGSSDTQYF.

This chain connects TRBV11-3 to TRBJ1-1, with D hard to call. V lost 0 bases and J 2 bases, leaving 7 bases between the germline ends. CDR3 length: 14 residues. The V gene's germline CDR1 is SGHNT and CDR2 YENEEA. CDR3 sequence: CASSLESGNTEAFF. In nucleotides, the CDR3 is TGTGCCAGCAGCTTAGAGTCGGGAAACACTGAAGCTTTCTTT.

The chain has TRBV18 and TRBJ1-1; D possibly corresponds to TRBD1 (6 bases). CDR1 and CDR2 (germline): KGHSH, LQKENI. CDR3 length equals 15 residues. Trimming pared 4 bases from V and 1 base from J, leaving 13 bases between. The chain's CDR3 is CASSLLGGANTEAFF. The CDR3, as DNA: TGTGCCAGCTCACTCCTGGGGGGGGCGAACACTGAAGCTTTCTTT.

The chain has TRBV5-8 and TRBJ1-1, with a tentative D call TRBD1 (6 bases). Trimming left V 3 bases short and J 5 bases short, with 11 bases between. Germline V gives CDR1 SGHTS, CDR2 YDEGEE. CDR3 size: 13 residues. This CDR3 is CASSSQGGTEAFF. The CDR3 DNA reads as TGTGCCAGCAGCTCACAGGGAGGGACTGAAGCTTTCTTT.

The chain combines TRBV7-3 with TRBJ2-1; D is undetermined. Germline-derived CDR1 and CDR2 are SGHTA and FQGTGA. V was shortened by 8 bases and J by 14 bases, with 22 bases between the two germline ends. The CDR3 extends over 13 amino acids. The CDR3 DNA follows: TGTGCCAGCGCCTATACTGAGGCCTCCTTCAAGTTCTTC. It specifies CASAYTEASFKFF.

The rearrangement uses TRBV4-1 and TRBJ2-5; 9 bases match TRBD1. The CDR3 totals 15 residues. V dropped 1 base and J dropped 6; count of bases not matched to a gene: 6. Germline assignment: CDR1 MGHRA and CDR2 YSYEKL. CDR3 sequence: CASSQGWTGVQTQYF. The CDR3 DNA sequence: TGCGCCAGCAGCCAAGGATGGACAGGGGTGCAGACCCAGTACTTC.

The rearrangement joins TRBV5-5 to TRBJ2-7; possibly TRBD1 for D (6 bases). The CDR3 consists of 16 residues. Trimming took off 3 bases at V and 2 bases at J, with 18 bases between the two ends. CDR1 is SGHKS, CDR2 YYEKEE, per germline (reference sequence). The CDR3: CASSWASRGSPYEQYF. The CDR3 region has the DNA TGTGCCAGCAGCTGGGCCTCCAGGGGCAGCCCCTACGAGCAGTACTTC.